This T cell receptor beta chain was obtained from a study of blood T cell repertoires in COVID-19. For the study at large: From the United States, Italy and Spain came samples of acute and convalescent COVID-19. The cDNA or gDNA used as material had been derived from T cells, B-cell-depleted T cells, or PBMCs.

Profiled with immunoSEQ multiplex PCR; TCRdb holds only in-frame clones, not every one. The sample consists of approximately 94,000 clones, almost 80% of them appearing once. This CDR3 has 19 amino acids. V lost 2 bases, J lost 0 bases, and 10 bases stayed unmatched. The sequencing input was peripheral blood. The gene calls are TRBV5-3 and TRBJ1-3, with TRBD1 matching over 11 bases. TRBV5-3 qualifies as an ORF whose function is uncertain. The sequence came from a woman between 65 and 79 years old with acute or convalescent COVID-19. CDR3 region: CARSFPGQGVIVSGNTIYF. The DNA of the CDR3 is TGTGCCAGAAGCTTTCCGGGACAGGGGGTAATAGTCTCTGGAAACACCATATATTTT.